These 25 T cell receptor beta chains were sequenced from one sample in a study of CXCR3-negative and CXCR3-positive naive CD8 T cells. The study, taken as a whole, reports: More hydrophobic TRB CDR3s occurred in CXCR3-positive than in CXCR3-negative naive cells.

Researchers prepared the TRB cDNA libraries using 5' RACE with UMI labels. Using the 5' RACE reads, TCRdb records one entry per CDR3 protein without DNA. The table lists 90,000 to 100,000 distinct CDR3 sequences. Antigen specificity for these receptors is unknown. Sequenced material: naive CXCR3+ CD8+ T cells from blood. The sample's subset: CD45RO-CCR7+CD27+CD95- naive CD8+ T cells expressing CXCR3 (TNR3+). These receptors came from a human donor in good health. Some clones in this sample may be carry-over from other donors' samples.

This chain joins TRBV19 and TRBJ1-1. Germline assignment: CDR1 LNHDA and CDR2 SQIVND (reference sequence). The CDR3 has 14 amino acids. This CDR3 is CASTKKDMWTEAFF.

V usage is TRBV23-1 and J usage is TRBJ1-5; the TCRdb call, TRBD1, lacks DNA for checking. TRBV23-1 is designated an ORF whose function remains uncertain. The CDR3 consists of 19 residues. CDR3 sequence reads: CASSQSFCGQGGSNQPQHF.

The gene calls are TRBV7-3 and TRBJ2-1; TCRdb designates TRBD1, a call that cannot be tested without DNA. The CDR3 has 15 amino acids. CDR1 and CDR2 from the germline V gene are SGHTA and FQGTGA. CDR3 amino acids: CASSFAPIVIYEQFF.

The V and J genes are TRBV7-8 and TRBJ2-5; the D call of TRBD2 rests on TCRdb alone, since no DNA is present to check it. This CDR3 is 18 amino acids long. The germline gives CDR1 SGHVS, CDR2 FQNEAQ. The CDR3 reads CASSFRRDGTPWVETQYF.

The chain is built from TRBV7-9 and TRBJ2-7; the D gene TCRdb calls, TRBD1, cannot be checked with no DNA. Germline V gene sequence: CDR1 SEHNR, CDR2 FQNEAQ (reference sequence). The CDR3 length is 11 residues. The CDR3 sequence is CAGGAPYEQYF.

This sequence joins TRBV29-1 and TRBJ2-7. Looked up from germline, CDR1 is SQVTM and CDR2 is ANQGSEA. CDR3 length: 11 residues. This CDR3 is CSVLLVYEQYF.

The CDR3 loop reads CSVEDSQETQYF. The chain recombines TRBV29-1 with TRBJ2-5. The germline V gene has CDR1 SQVTM and CDR2 ANQGSEA. The CDR3 has 12 residues.

This chain connects TRBV5-1 to TRBJ2-1; TCRdb names TRBD2, which stays unverified in the absence of DNA. CDR3 length equals 15 residues. Germline loops: CDR1 SGHRS, CDR2 YFSETQ. CDR3 residues: CASSLTGLPNNEQFF.

J is TRBJ2-7 and V is TRBV6-6; the TCRdb D gene call, TRBD1, has no DNA to confirm it. The CDR3 consists of 18 residues. Per the germline V gene, CDR1 is MNHNY and CDR2 is SVGAGI (reference sequence). Here the CDR3 reads CASSYTAPGTGASHEQYF.

The chain combines TRBV7-8 with TRBJ2-5; TCRdb picks TRBD2, but there is no DNA to check that call. Germline V gene sequence: CDR1 SGHVS, CDR2 FQNEAQ. The CDR3 has 17 amino acids. CDR3 in amino acids: CASSLDDSGGSGETQYF.

The rearrangement joins TRBV18 to TRBJ2-7; the TRBD1 assignment by TCRdb is unverifiable without DNA. Germline CDR1 is KGHSH and CDR2 is LQKENI. The CDR3 totals 15 residues. The CDR3: CASSPRDRGTYEQYF.

The gene calls are TRBV27 and TRBJ2-1; absent DNA, TCRdb's TRBD2 call cannot be checked. The CDR3 length is 16 residues. CDR1 is MNHEY and CDR2 is SMNVEV in the germline V gene (reference sequence). The CDR3 spells CASTLSYNGPYNEQFF.

Here the CDR3 reads CASSLDRTGGTGELFF. This chain links TRBV4-3 with TRBJ2-2; lacking DNA, the TRBD1 call made by TCRdb goes unchecked. Germline-derived CDR1 and CDR2 are LGHNA and YSLEER. The CDR3 sequence is 16 residues long.

CDR3 protein: CASSFGTLMGQETQYF. The chain has TRBV28 and TRBJ2-5; no DNA is available, so the TRBD1 call from TCRdb remains unchecked. Germline values: CDR1 MDHEN, CDR2 SYDVKM. There are 16 residues in the CDR3.

The chain combines TRBV5-5 with TRBJ2-7; TCRdb indicates TRBD2, and absent DNA this call remains unverified. The CDR3 loop spans 14 amino acids. Germline loops: CDR1 SGHKS, CDR2 YYEKEE (reference sequence). This CDR3 is CASSWGPNPYEQYF. Using reference TRBV5-5 and TRBJ2-7 for the parts outside the CDR3, the full variable domain is DAGVTQSPTHLIKTRGQQVTLRCSPISGHKSVSWYQQVLGQGPQFIFQYYEKEERGRGNFPDRFSARQFPNYSSELNVNALLLGDSALYLCASSWGPNPYEQYFGPGTRLTVT.

J is TRBJ2-1 and V is TRBV5-5; the TRBD2 assignment by TCRdb is unverifiable without DNA. CDR1 is SGHKS, CDR2 YYEKEE, per germline (reference sequence). The CDR3 runs 15 residues. The CDR3 sequence: CASTALLLRSNEQFF.

CDR3: CSVLTGEDTQYF. This chain links TRBV29-1 with TRBJ2-3; the D gene TCRdb calls, TRBD1, cannot be checked with no DNA. CDR3 length equals 12 residues. Germline loops: CDR1 SQVTM, CDR2 ANQGSEA.

The chain joins TRBV28 to TRBJ1-4; the TCRdb D gene call, TRBD1, has no DNA to confirm it. The CDR3 runs 17 residues. The germline V gene encodes CDR1 MDHEN and CDR2 SYDVKM. CDR3 loop: CASSPLRQGAANEKLFF.

This chain connects TRBV25-1 to TRBJ2-1; TCRdb's assignment of TRBD1 cannot be checked, as there is no DNA. Germline V gene sequence: CDR1 MGHDK, CDR2 SYGVNS. The CDR3 is 16 amino acids. The chain's CDR3 is CASSATPGTFGNEQFF.

This chain joins TRBV7-6 and TRBJ2-1; TCRdb calls TRBD2, which cannot be checked without DNA. The CDR3 is 17 residues long. Germline loops: CDR1 SGHVS, CDR2 FNYEAQ. The CDR3 here is CASSLPHLAGGRNEQFF. Supplemented by reference TRBV7-6 and TRBJ2-1, the full variable domain reads GAGVSQSPRYKVTKRGQDVALRCDPISGHVSLYWYRQALGQGPEFLTYFNYEAQQDKSGLPNDRFSAERPEGSISTLTIQRTEQRDSAMYRCASSLPHLAGGRNEQFFGPGTRLTVL.

This chain links TRBV27 with TRBJ1-1; there is no DNA to check the TCRdb D call of TRBD1. From germline, CDR1 is MNHEY and CDR2 SMNVEV (reference sequence). This CDR3 is 15 amino acids long. The CDR3 loop is CASRPRGLPNTEAFF.

This chain links TRBV19 with TRBJ1-1. CDR1 and CDR2 (germline): LNHDA, SQIVND (reference sequence). This CDR3 is 13 amino acids long. CDR3 amino acids: CASSIGRNTEAFF.

The rearrangement joins TRBV5-1 to TRBJ2-3; TCRdb outputs TRBD2, but without DNA this stays unchecked. Germline CDR1 reads SGHRS; CDR2 reads YFSETQ. The CDR3 runs 16 residues. CDR3 loop: CASSLVTSGVADTQYF. Supplemented by reference TRBV5-1 and TRBJ2-3, the full variable domain reads KAGVTQTPRYLIKTRGQQVTLSCSPISGHRSVSWYQQTPGQGLQFLFEYFSETQRNKGNFPGRFSGRQFSNSRSEMNVSTLELGDSALYLCASSLVTSGVADTQYFGPGTRLTVL.

The chain is built from TRBV6-2 or TRBV6-3 and TRBJ2-6; the TCRdb D gene call, TRBD2, has no DNA to confirm it. The CDR3 is made up of 17 amino acids. Germline-derived CDR1 and CDR2 are MNHEY and SVGEGT. The CDR3 is CASTTVEGGPGANVLTF.

CDR3 region: CASSLAYNYEQYF. The V and J genes are TRBV7-7 and TRBJ2-7. CDR3 length equals 13 residues. Germline V CDR1 and CDR2: SSHAT, FNYEAQ (reference sequence).